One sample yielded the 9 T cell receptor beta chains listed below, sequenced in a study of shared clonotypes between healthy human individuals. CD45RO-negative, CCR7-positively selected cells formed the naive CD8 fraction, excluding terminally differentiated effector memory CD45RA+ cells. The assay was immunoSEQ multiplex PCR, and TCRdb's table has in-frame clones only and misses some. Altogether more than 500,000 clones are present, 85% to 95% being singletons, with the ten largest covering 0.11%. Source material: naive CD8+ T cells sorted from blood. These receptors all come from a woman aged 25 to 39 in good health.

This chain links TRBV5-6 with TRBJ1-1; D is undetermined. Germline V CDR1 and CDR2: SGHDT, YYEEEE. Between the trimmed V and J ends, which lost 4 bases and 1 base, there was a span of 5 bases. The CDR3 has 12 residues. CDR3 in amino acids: CASSPRNTEAFF. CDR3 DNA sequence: TGTGCCAGCAGCCCCAGGAACACTGAAGCTTTCTTT.

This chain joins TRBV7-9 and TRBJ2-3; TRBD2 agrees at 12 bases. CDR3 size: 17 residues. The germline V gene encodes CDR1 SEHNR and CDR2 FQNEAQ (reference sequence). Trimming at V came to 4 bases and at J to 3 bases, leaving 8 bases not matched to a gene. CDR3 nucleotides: TGTGCCAGCAGCTGGGTGACTAGCGGGAGCTGGACAGATACGCAGTATTTT. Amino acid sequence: CASSWVTSGSWTDTQYF.

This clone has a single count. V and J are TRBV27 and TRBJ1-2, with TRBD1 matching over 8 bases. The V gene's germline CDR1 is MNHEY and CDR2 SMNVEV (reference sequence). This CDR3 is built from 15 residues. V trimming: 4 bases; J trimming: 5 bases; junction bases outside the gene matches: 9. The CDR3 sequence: CASSSPRQGRYGYTF. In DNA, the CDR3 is TGTGCCAGCAGTTCCCCTCGACAGGGGCGGTATGGCTACACCTTC.

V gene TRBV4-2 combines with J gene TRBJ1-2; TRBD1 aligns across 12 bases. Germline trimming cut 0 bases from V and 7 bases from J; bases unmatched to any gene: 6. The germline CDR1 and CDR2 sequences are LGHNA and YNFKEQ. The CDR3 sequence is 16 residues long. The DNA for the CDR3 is TGTGCCAGCAGCCAAGACTCGGGACAGGGGGCGCTTGGCTACACCTTC. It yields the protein CASSQDSGQGALGYTF.

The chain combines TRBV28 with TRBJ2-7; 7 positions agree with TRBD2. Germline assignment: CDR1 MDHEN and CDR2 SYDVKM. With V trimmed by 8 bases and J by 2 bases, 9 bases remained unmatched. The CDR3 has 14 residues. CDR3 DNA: TGTGCCAGCCGTACTGCGGGAGCCACCTACGAGCAGTACTTC. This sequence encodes CASRTAGATYEQYF.

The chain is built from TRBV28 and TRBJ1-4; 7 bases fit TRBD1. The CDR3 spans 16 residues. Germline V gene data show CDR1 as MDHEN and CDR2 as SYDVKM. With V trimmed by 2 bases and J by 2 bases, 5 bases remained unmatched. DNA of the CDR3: TGTGCCAGCAGTTTAACGAGGGGACAGACTAATGAAAAACTGTTTTTT. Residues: CASSLTRGQTNEKLFF.

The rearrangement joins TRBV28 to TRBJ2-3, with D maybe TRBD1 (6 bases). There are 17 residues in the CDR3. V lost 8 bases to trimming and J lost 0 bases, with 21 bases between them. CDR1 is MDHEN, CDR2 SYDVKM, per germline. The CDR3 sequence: CASLTFNREQSTDTQYF. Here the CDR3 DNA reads TGTGCCAGCCTCACCTTTAACAGGGAACAGAGCACAGATACGCAGTATTTT.

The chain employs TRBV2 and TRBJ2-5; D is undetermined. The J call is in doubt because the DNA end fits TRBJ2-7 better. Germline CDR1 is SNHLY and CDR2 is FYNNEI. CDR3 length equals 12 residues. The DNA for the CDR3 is TGTGCCAGCAGGCTGGCTATTTACGAGCAGTACTTC. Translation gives CASRLAIYEQYF.

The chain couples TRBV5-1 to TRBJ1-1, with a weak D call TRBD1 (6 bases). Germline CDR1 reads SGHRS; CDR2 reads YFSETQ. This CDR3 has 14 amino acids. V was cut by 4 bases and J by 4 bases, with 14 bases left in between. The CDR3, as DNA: TGCGCCAGCAGCCCCACCGGGGGCCGCACTGAAGCTTTCTTT. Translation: CASSPTGGRTEAFF. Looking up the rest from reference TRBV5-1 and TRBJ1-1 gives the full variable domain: KAGVTQTPRYLIKTRGQQVTLSCSPISGHRSVSWYQQTPGQGLQFLFEYFSETQRNKGNFPGRFSGRQFSNSRSEMNVSTLELGDSALYLCASSPTGGRTEAFFGQGTRLTVV.